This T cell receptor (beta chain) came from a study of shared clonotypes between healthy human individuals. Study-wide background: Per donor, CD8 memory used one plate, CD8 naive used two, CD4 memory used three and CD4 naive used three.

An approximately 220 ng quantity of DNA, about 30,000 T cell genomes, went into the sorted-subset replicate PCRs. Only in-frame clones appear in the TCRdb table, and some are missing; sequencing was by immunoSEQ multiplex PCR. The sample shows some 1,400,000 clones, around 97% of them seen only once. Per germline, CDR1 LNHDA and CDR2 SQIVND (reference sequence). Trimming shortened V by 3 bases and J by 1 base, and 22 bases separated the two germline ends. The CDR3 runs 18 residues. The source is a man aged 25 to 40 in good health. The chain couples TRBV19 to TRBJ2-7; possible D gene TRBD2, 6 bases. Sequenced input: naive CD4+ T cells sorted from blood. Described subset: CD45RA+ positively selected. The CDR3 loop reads CASSIDSNLGRLSYEQYF. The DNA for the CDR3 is TGTGCCAGTAGTATTGACAGTAACTTGGGGAGGCTGTCCTACGAGCAGTACTTC.